This TCR beta chain was obtained from a study of blood T cell repertoires in COVID-19. Overall study: Sites across the United States, Italy and Spain contributed samples from acute and convalescent COVID-19.

This clone was picked up one time. This CDR3 comprises 16 residues. The V end lost 2 bases, the J end lost 0 bases, and 14 bases lay between the germline ends. From germline, CDR1 is MGHDK and CDR2 SYGVNS. Clones were sequenced by immunoSEQ multiplex PCR, and TCRdb holds only the in-frame ones, with some missing. There are about 350,000 clones in the sample; about 88% occur only once, and about 0.94% lies in the top ten. This chain uses TRBV25-1 with TRBJ2-7, with TRBD2 as a possible D gene (6 bases). Sequences were obtained from PBMCs or T cells enriched from blood (not recorded which). The sequence was obtained from a woman aged 25 to 39 who had been exposed to COVID-19. The CDR3 sequence is CASSEGGAPSSYEQYF. The CDR3 DNA follows: TGTGCCAGCAGTGAAGGAGGGGCGCCTAGCTCCTACGAGCAGTACTTC.